The 12 T cell receptor beta chains below all came from one sample that was sequenced in a study of blood T cell repertoires in COVID-19. Here immunoSEQ multiplex PCR was the method, and the copy in TCRdb shows in-frame clones only, minus some. The sample contains some 200,000 clones, about 87% of which appear only once. Sample: peripheral blood. Receptor source: a man between 18 and 29 years old with active or convalescent COVID-19.

The V and J genes are TRBV10-3 and TRBJ2-1; 9 bases are a match to TRBD1. There are 18 residues in the CDR3. V lost 10 bases and J lost 0; bases outside the gene matches: 16. The V gene's germline CDR1 is ENHRY and CDR2 SYGVKD. As DNA, the CDR3 is TGTGCCACCCTGCCAGGGACAGGGACCTCCAACTCCTACAATGAGCAGTTCTTC. It codes for CATLPGTGTSNSYNEQFF.

This clone appeared a single time. This chain links TRBV11-3 with TRBJ1-2; D perhaps matches TRBD1 (6 bases). The V gene lost 3 bases and the J gene lost 13 bases, with 18 bases spanning the gap. The germline gives CDR1 SGHNT, CDR2 YENEEA. The CDR3 runs to 13 residues. The CDR3 loop reads CASSFSGTSVGTF. CDR3 nucleotides: TGTGCCAGCAGCTTCTCCGGGACATCCGTTGGCACCTTC.

This sequence joins TRBV6-5 and TRBJ2-1; TRBD2 matches 12 bases. This CDR3 is 15 amino acids long. Germline CDR1 is MNHEY and CDR2 is SVGAGI. The junction had 5 bases not matched to a gene; V was cut back by 5 bases and J by 6 bases. The CDR3 bases are TGTGCCAGCAGTCGAGGGACTAGCGGGCGCAATGAGCAGTTCTTC. Its protein is CASSRGTSGRNEQFF.

CDR3 nucleotides: TGTGCCAGCAGCGCTCTCCCGGAGCCCAATCAGCCCCAGCATTTT. Protein sequence: CASSALPEPNQPQHF. The chain carries TRBV9 and TRBJ1-5, with no clear D. Germline CDR1 and CDR2: SGDLS and YYNGEE. The CDR3 runs 15 residues. The germline V and J ends were trimmed by 3 bases and 3 bases, with 13 bases remaining between them. Filled out from reference TRBV9 and TRBJ1-5, the complete variable domain reads DSGVTQTPKHLITATGQRVTLRCSPRSGDLSVYWYQQSLDQGLQFLIQYYNGEERAKGNILERFSAQQFPDLHSELNLSSLELGDSALYFCASSALPEPNQPQHFGDGTRLSIL.

V and J are TRBV18 and TRBJ1-1, with a weak D call TRBD1 (5 bases). The CDR3 sequence is 15 residues long. The germline CDR1 and CDR2 sequences are KGHSH and LQKENI. V was trimmed by 0 bases and J by 3 bases, leaving 11 bases between them. CDR3 protein: CASSPPGGADTEAFF. The CDR3 region has the DNA TGTGCCAGCTCACCACCGGGGGGAGCTGACACTGAAGCTTTCTTT.

V gene TRBV7-2 combines with J gene TRBJ2-1; 16 nucleotides line up with TRBD2. The CDR3 is 19 amino acids. Germline CDR1 reads SGHTA; CDR2 reads FQGNSA. After removal of 1 base from V and 0 bases from J, the junction contained 3 bases not matched to a gene. The CDR3 DNA follows: TGTGCCAGCAGCTTAGGGGGACTAGCGGGAGGGGGCTCCTACAATGAGCAGTTCTTC. Translation gives CASSLGGLAGGGSYNEQFF.

In this sample, this clone turned up once. The rearrangement uses TRBV4-3 and TRBJ2-3; TRBD2 matches 10 bases. The trim removed 1 base at V and 4 bases at J, leaving 8 bases unmatched. The CDR3 spans 17 residues. Germline V gene sequence: CDR1 LGHNA, CDR2 YSLEER. CDR3 coding DNA: TGCGCCAGCAGCCAAGGTCTAGCGGGAGAACTGCCAGATACGCAGTATTTT. This sequence encodes CASSQGLAGELPDTQYF.

About this clone itself: The junction departs from germline at one end; a sequencing error may be responsible. The chain uses TRBV2 and TRBJ2-7, with 7 nucleotides matching TRBD1. The germline CDR1 and CDR2 sequences are SNHLY and FYNNEI. The CDR3 covers 14 residues. CDR3 loop: CASSEYSGQAAGHF. The CDR3 bases are TGTGCCAGCAGTGAATATTCCGGACAGGCAGCTGGGCACTTC.

The rearrangement joins TRBV24-1 to TRBJ2-7; possible D gene TRBD1, 5 bases. The ends were cut back, 4 bases at V and 6 bases at J, with 12 bases in the middle. Germline V lookup: CDR1 KGHDR, CDR2 SFDVKD. The CDR3 is made up of 13 amino acids. CDR3 amino acids: CATSEPGISEQYF. CDR3 DNA sequence: TGTGCCACCAGTGAGCCAGGGATCTCCGAGCAGTACTTC.

This clone was counted a single time. The chain combines TRBV6-5 with TRBJ2-2, with 7 bases that match TRBD2. Trimming took 2 bases from V and 6 from J; bases not matched to a gene: 3. Looked up from germline, CDR1 is MNHEY and CDR2 is SVGAGI. The CDR3 sequence is 14 residues long. The CDR3 region is CASSYGLVSGELFF. In DNA, the CDR3 is TGTGCCAGCAGTTACGGACTAGTCTCCGGGGAGCTGTTTTTT.

The chain combines TRBV10-1 with TRBJ2-5; weak D call: TRBD1 (6 bases). Germline assignment: CDR1 WNHNN and CDR2 SYGVQD (reference sequence). V was trimmed by 5 bases and J by 4 bases, leaving 11 bases between them. The CDR3 runs 13 residues. The CDR3 here is CASSLTGGETQYF. In nucleotides, the CDR3 is TGCGCCAGCAGTTTGACAGGCGGAGAGACCCAGTACTTC.

V is TRBV7-7 and J is TRBJ2-1, with D maybe TRBD1 (5 bases). CDR3 length: 13 amino acids. Germline-derived CDR1 and CDR2 are SSHAT and FNYEAQ (reference sequence). With 0 bases removed from V and 6 bases from J, the gap between germline ends came to 6 bases. The CDR3: CASSLAGRNEQFF. The CDR3 coding sequence is TGTGCCAGCAGCTTAGCGGGGCGCAATGAGCAGTTCTTC.